Given below is one T cell receptor beta chain in context. Antigen unknown. Per the germline V gene, CDR1 is SGDLS and CDR2 is YYNGEE. V was trimmed by 0 bases and J by 1 base, leaving 8 bases between them. The CDR3 covers 14 residues. This sample stems from a study of T cell responses to AZD1222 COVID-19 vaccine. Study-wide results and limits: Vaccination with two AZD1222 doses was followed by a rise in Spike-specific TCR breadth and depth. Unmutated variant regions reportedly attract nearly half of all spike-specific TCRs.

Clones were sequenced by immunoSEQ multiplex PCR, and TCRdb holds only the in-frame ones, with some missing. The sample has about 150,000 clones; around 92% are singletons. This sequence originates from an adult who received the AZD1222 COVID-19 vaccine. The specimen was peripheral blood, collected 28 days after the second AZD1222 dose. The chain couples TRBV9 to TRBJ2-7, with D perhaps being TRBD1 or TRBD2 (5 bases each). CDR3 amino acids: CASSVVGESYEQYF. The DNA for the CDR3 is TGTGCCAGCAGCGTAGTGGGGGAGTCCTACGAGCAGTACTTC.